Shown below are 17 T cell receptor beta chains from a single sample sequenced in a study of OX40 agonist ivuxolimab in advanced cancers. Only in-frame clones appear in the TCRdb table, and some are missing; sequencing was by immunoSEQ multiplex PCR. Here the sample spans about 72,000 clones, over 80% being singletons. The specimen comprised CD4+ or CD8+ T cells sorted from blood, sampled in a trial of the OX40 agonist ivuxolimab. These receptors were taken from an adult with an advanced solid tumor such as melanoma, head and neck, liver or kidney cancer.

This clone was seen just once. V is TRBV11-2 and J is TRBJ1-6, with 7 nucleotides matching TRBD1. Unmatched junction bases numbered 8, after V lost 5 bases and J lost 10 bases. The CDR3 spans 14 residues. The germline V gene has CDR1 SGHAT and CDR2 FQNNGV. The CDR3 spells CASSPRTGRSPLHF. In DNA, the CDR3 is TGTGCCAGCAGCCCACGGACAGGTCGGTCACCCCTCCACTTT.

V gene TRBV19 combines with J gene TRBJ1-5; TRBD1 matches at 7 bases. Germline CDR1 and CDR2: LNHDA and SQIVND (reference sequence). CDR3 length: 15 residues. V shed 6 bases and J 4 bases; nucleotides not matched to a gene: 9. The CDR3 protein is CASSPTGAPNQPQHF. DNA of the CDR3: TGTGCCAGTAGCCCAACAGGGGCCCCAAATCAGCCCCAGCATTTT. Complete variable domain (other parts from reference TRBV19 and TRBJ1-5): DGGITQSPKYLFRKEGQNVTLSCEQNLNHDAMYWYRQDPGQGLRLIYYSQIVNDFQKGDIAEGYSVSREKKESFPLTVTSAQKNPTAFYLCASSPTGAPNQPQHFGDGTRLSIL.

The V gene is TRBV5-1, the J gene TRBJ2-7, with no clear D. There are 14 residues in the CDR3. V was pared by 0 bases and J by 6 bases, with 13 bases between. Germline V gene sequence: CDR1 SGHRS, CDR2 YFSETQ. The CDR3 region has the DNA TGCGCCAGCAGCTTGGAGCAGGTAAACCTCGAGCAGTACTTC. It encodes CASSLEQVNLEQYF.

CDR3 protein: CAWRSHGYTF. CDR3 in DNA: TGTGCCTGGAGATCACACGGCTACACCTTC. V and J are TRBV30 and TRBJ1-2; D is undetermined. CDR3 size: 10 residues. V dropped 3 bases and J dropped 8 bases, with 7 bases sitting between them. Germline CDR1 reads GTSNPN; CDR2 reads SVGIG (reference sequence).

The CDR3 nucleotides are TGTGCCAGCAGCTTTCCCCGACTAGCGGGAGGGCCCTCCTACAATGAGCAGTTCTTC. It codes for CASSFPRLAGGPSYNEQFF. V and J are TRBV7-9 and TRBJ2-1; 14 bases line up with TRBD2. Germline CDR1 SEHNR, CDR2 FQNEAQ (reference sequence). CDR3 length: 19 amino acids. J lost 0 bases, V lost 3 bases, and 7 bases had no gene match.

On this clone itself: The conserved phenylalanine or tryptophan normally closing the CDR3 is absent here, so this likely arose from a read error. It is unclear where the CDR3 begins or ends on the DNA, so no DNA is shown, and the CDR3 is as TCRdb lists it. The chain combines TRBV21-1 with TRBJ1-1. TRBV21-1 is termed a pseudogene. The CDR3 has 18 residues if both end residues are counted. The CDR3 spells CASRRSGVQTSRPGWRVS.

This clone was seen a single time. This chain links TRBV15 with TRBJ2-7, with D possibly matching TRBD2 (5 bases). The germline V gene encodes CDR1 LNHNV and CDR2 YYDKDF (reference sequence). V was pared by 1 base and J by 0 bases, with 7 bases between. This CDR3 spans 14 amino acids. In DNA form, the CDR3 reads TGTGCCACCAGCAGAGGTCGGGACTCCTACGAGCAGTACTTC. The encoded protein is CATSRGRDSYEQYF. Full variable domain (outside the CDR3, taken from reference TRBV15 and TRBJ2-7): DAMVIQNPRYQVTQFGKPVTLSCSQTLNHNVMYWYQQKSSQAPKLLFHYYDKDFNNEADTPDNFQSRRPNTSFCFLDIRSPGLGDTAMYLCATSRGRDSYEQYFGPGTRLTVT.

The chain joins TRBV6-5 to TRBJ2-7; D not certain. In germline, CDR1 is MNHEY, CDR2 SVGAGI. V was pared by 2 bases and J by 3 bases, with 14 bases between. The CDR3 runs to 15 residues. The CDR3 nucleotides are TGTGCCAGCAGTTACCGCTTGGGTTCCAGCTACGAGCAGTACTTC. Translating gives CASSYRLGSSYEQYF.

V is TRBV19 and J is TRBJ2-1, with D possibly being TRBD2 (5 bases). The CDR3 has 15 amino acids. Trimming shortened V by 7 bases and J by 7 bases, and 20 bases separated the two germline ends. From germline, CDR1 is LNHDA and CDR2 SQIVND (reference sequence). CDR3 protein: CASTAAARGRNEQFF. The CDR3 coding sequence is TGTGCCAGTACCGCAGCGGCCAGAGGAAGGAATGAGCAGTTCTTC.

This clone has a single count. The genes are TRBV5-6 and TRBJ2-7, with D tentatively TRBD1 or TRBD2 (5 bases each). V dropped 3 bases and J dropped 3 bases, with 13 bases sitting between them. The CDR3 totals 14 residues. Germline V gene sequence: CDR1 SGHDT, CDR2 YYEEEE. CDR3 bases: TGTGCCAGCAGCTCATTGGGGGAGTTCTACGAGCAGTACTTC. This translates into CASSSLGEFYEQYF.

CDR3 DNA sequence: TGTGCCAGTAGTGACCTGCCGGGACGGGGAACCACTGAAGCTTTCTTT. The encoded protein is CASSDLPGRGTTEAFF. The chain links TRBV19 to TRBJ1-1; TRBD1 might be the D (5 bases). The CDR3 runs 16 residues. The V gene lost 5 bases and the J gene lost 4 bases, with 20 bases spanning the gap. The germline V gene has CDR1 LNHDA and CDR2 SQIVND (reference sequence).

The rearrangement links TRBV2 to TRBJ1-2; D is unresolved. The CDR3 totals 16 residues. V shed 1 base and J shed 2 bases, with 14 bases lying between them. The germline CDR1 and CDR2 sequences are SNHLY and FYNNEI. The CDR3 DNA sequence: TGTGCCAGCAGTGAAGGCCACCACGGAGGGAACTATGGCTACACCTTC. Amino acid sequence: CASSEGHHGGNYGYTF.

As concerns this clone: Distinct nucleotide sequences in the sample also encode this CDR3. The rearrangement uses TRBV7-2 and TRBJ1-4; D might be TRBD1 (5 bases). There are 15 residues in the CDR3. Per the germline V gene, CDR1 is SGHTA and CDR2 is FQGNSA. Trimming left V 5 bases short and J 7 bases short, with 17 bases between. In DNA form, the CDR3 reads TGTGCCAGCAGCCATCGTCGGGACGGCGGTGAAAAACTGTTTTTT. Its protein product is CASSHRRDGGEKLFF. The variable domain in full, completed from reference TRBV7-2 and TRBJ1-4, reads GAGVSQSPSNKVTEKGKDVELRCDPISGHTALYWYRQSLGQGLEFLIYFQGNSAPDKSGLPSDRFSAERTGGSVSTLTIQRTQQEDSAVYLCASSHRRDGGEKLFFGSGTQLSVL.

This CDR3 reads CATSGWTVNTGELFF. In nucleotides, the CDR3 is TGTGCCACCAGCGGTTGGACAGTGAACACCGGGGAGCTGTTTTTT. The chain is built from TRBV15 and TRBJ2-2; tentative D call: TRBD1 (6 bases). CDR3 length: 15 residues. CDR1 is LNHNV and CDR2 is YYDKDF in the germline V gene (reference sequence). V was trimmed by 5 bases and J by 1 base, leaving 11 bases between them. Full variable domain (missing parts from reference TRBV15 and TRBJ2-2): DAMVIQNPRYQVTQFGKPVTLSCSQTLNHNVMYWYQQKSSQAPKLLFHYYDKDFNNEADTPDNFQSRRPNTSFCFLDIRSPGLGDTAMYLCATSGWTVNTGELFFGEGSRLTVL.

CDR3 region: CASSLRFGGGNYNEQFF. In DNA form, the CDR3 reads TGTGCCAGCAGCTTAAGGTTTGGCGGGGGGAACTACAATGAGCAGTTCTTC. The rearrangement links TRBV7-8 to TRBJ2-1; 8 bases map to TRBD2. The V and J ends lost 2 bases and 3 bases, in that order; junction bases with no gene match: 9. The CDR3 is 17 residues long. Germline V lookup: CDR1 SGHVS, CDR2 FQNEAQ. Drawing the rest from reference TRBV7-8 and TRBJ2-1, the complete variable domain is GAGVSQSPRYKVAKRGQDVALRCDPISGHVSLFWYQQALGQGPEFLTYFQNEAQLDKSGLPSDRFFAERPEGSVSTLKIQRTQQEDSAVYLCASSLRFGGGNYNEQFFGPGTRLTVL.

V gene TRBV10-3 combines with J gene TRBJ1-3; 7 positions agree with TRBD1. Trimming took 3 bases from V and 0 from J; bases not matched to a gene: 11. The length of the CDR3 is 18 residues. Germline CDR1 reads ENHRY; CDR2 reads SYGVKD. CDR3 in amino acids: CAISDHGTASPSGNTIYF. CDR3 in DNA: TGTGCCATCAGTGACCATGGGACAGCTTCGCCCTCTGGAAACACCATATATTTT.

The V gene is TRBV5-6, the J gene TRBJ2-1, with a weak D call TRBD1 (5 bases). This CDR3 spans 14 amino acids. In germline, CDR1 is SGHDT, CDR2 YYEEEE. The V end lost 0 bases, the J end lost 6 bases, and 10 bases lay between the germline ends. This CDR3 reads CASSLESGFNEQFF. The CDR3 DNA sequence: TGTGCCAGCAGCTTGGAGTCAGGGTTCAATGAGCAGTTCTTC.